The T cell receptor (beta chain) described here comes from a study of blood T cell repertoires in COVID-19. At the level of the study: Both acute and convalescent COVID-19 samples were obtained from the United States, Italy and Spain. Nucleic acid was either cDNA or gDNA, and it came from T cells, B-cell-depleted T cells, or PBMCs.

The sample holds a few counts of this clone. As processed by the authors: Reference gene primer amplification gave estimated nucleated cell counts. Assay used: immunoSEQ multiplex PCR; TCRdb lists only in-frame clones, some missing. V, J and clone size are taken as reported in that table, and D and trimming were inferred from the DNA itself. The data show about 73,000 clones, approximately 82% seen once. Sequenced material: peripheral blood. This TCR came from a man in his forties or fifties with active COVID-19.

The CDR3 DNA reads TGTGCCAGCTCACCGGATGACAGATTAAGTAGCAATCAGCCCCAGCATTTT. As protein: CASSPDDRLSSNQPQHF. The chain recombines TRBV18 with TRBJ1-5; TRBD1 is a possible D gene (5 bases). The CDR3 extends over 17 amino acids. Germline CDR1 is KGHSH and CDR2 is LQKENI. Trimming took 3 bases from V and 0 from J, leaving 15 bases between them.